This entry lists 6 T cell receptor beta chains sequenced from one sample in a study of cytomegalovirus exposure and HLA in healthy donors. PCR involved 60 Vbeta and 13 Jbeta primers. TCRdb keeps only in-frame clones here, not all; method: immunoSEQ multiplex PCR. The data hold roughly 110,000 clones, with roughly four fifths observed a single time. The sample comprised PBMCs. Every receptor here comes from a man aged 45-65 years in good health and CMV-seronegative.

The chain combines TRBV28 with TRBJ2-1, with 11 bases lining up with TRBD2. The CDR3 is 17 amino acids. With V trimmed by 4 bases and J by 1 base, 6 bases remained unmatched. Germline CDR1 and CDR2: MDHEN and SYDVKM. This CDR3 reads CASSYPGTSGSYNEQFF. Here the CDR3 DNA reads TGTGCCAGCAGTTACCCTGGGACTAGCGGATCCTACAATGAGCAGTTCTTC.

V gene TRBV5-6 combines with J gene TRBJ1-5, with a tentative D call TRBD1 (6 bases). The CDR3 sequence is 14 residues long. The germline V and J ends were trimmed by 4 bases and 5 bases, with 13 bases remaining between them. Germline CDR1 reads SGHDT; CDR2 reads YYEEEE. DNA of the CDR3: TGTGCCAGCAGCGGGGGCAGGGGCGATCAGCCCCAGCATTTT. Translated, it gives CASSGGRGDQPQHF.

CDR3 nucleotide sequence: TGTGCCAGCAGTTTCGGACAGGGCAATCAGCCCCAGCATTTT. As protein: CASSFGQGNQPQHF. The chain carries TRBV6-5 and TRBJ1-5; 7 bases agree with TRBD1. V lost 4 bases, J lost 2 bases, and 2 bases stayed unmatched. Per the germline V gene, CDR1 is MNHEY and CDR2 is SVGAGI. The CDR3 consists of 14 residues.

V is TRBV4-2 and J is TRBJ2-2; TRBD1 agrees at 8 bases. The germline V gene encodes CDR1 LGHNA and CDR2 YNFKEQ. The V and J ends lost 5 bases and 1 base, in that order; junction bases with no gene match: 9. This CDR3 spans 17 amino acids. Here the CDR3 DNA reads TGTGCCAGCAGCTGGGGTCGGACAGGGATGAACACCGGGGAGCTGTTTTTT. Translated, it gives CASSWGRTGMNTGELFF.

The V and J genes are TRBV7-2 and TRBJ1-2, with unresolved D. The V end was cut by 5 bases, the J end by 5 bases, with 15 bases between. The CDR3 loop spans 14 amino acids. Germline V gene sequence: CDR1 SGHTA, CDR2 FQGNSA. In DNA, the CDR3 is TGTGCCAGCAGCCCCACACCATCGGGGTATGGCTACACCTTC. This encodes CASSPTPSGYGYTF.

The V call is TRBV5-1, the J call TRBJ2-2, with D tentatively TRBD2 (6 bases). CDR3 size: 14 residues. Germline-derived CDR1 and CDR2 are SGHRS and YFSETQ. V was cut by 4 bases and J by 5 bases, with 12 bases left in between. The CDR3 is CASSLGLATGELFF. CDR3 DNA: TGCGCCAGCAGCCTGGGACTGGCGACCGGGGAGCTGTTTTTT.